One sample yielded the 16 T cell receptor beta chains listed below, sequenced in a study of OX40 agonist ivuxolimab in advanced cancers. Method: immunoSEQ multiplex PCR; TCRdb's copy keeps in-frame clones and lacks some. The table shows approximately 76,000 clones, with roughly nine tenths occurring only once. The starting material was CD4+ or CD8+ T cells sorted from blood, obtained in a trial of the OX40 agonist ivuxolimab. Source of these receptors: an adult with an advanced solid tumor such as melanoma, head and neck, liver or kidney cancer.

V gene TRBV18 combines with J gene TRBJ1-5; the match to TRBD1 covers 8 bases. The CDR3 consists of 15 residues. The junction had 7 bases not matched to a gene; V was cut back by 6 bases and J by 3 bases. Germline lookup yields CDR1 KGHSH and CDR2 LQKENI. DNA for the CDR3: TGTGCCAGCTCTCCGGGACAGGTGTCCAATCAGCCCCAGCATTTT. Encoded protein: CASSPGQVSNQPQHF.

The chain links TRBV9 to TRBJ2-7; D remains unclear. With 0 bases removed from V and 6 bases from J, the gap between germline ends came to 10 bases. Germline V lookup: CDR1 SGDLS, CDR2 YYNGEE. The CDR3 has 13 residues. CDR3 bases: TGTGCCAGCAGCGTAGTCCAGTACGGCGAGCAGTACTTC. This encodes CASSVVQYGEQYF.

Concerning this clone: Other DNA variants within this sample encode the same CDR3. J is TRBJ1-5 and V is TRBV19, with D possibly being TRBD1 (5 bases). Trimming left V 6 bases short and J 3 bases short, with 15 bases between. Germline CDR1 and CDR2: LNHDA and SQIVND (reference sequence). The CDR3 spans 15 residues. The CDR3 DNA reads TGTGCCAGTAGCTGGGGGGACTTTTCCAATCAGCCCCAGCATTTT. Its protein is CASSWGDFSNQPQHF.

This chain uses TRBV27 with TRBJ2-5; D unclear. V lost 2 bases, J lost 6 bases, and 10 bases lay in between. The CDR3 consists of 13 residues. Germline lookup yields CDR1 MNHEY and CDR2 SMNVEV (reference sequence). The CDR3 reads CASSLAGLKTQYF. The DNA for the CDR3 is TGTGCCAGCAGTTTAGCAGGCCTGAAGACCCAGTACTTC.

V is TRBV5-1 and J is TRBJ1-2, with a tentative D call TRBD1 (5 bases). Germline V gene data show CDR1 as SGHRS and CDR2 as YFSETQ. Trimming left V 7 bases short and J 5 bases short, with 15 bases between. The CDR3 length is 13 residues. The CDR3 protein is CASGWDPRYGYTF. The CDR3 nucleotides are TGCGCCAGCGGATGGGACCCTCGTTATGGCTACACCTTC.

V and J are TRBV5-1 and TRBJ1-1, with 12 bases lining up with TRBD1. CDR1 and CDR2 (germline): SGHRS, YFSETQ. V was clipped by 5 bases and J by 1 base; unmatched bases: 12. The CDR3 extends over 18 amino acids. This chain's CDR3 is CASRGGVGQGATNTEAFF. The CDR3 nucleotides are TGCGCCAGCAGGGGTGGGGTGGGACAGGGGGCGACGAACACTGAAGCTTTCTTT.

The chain links TRBV11-3 to TRBJ2-7; D remains ambiguous. The CDR3 consists of 12 residues. The germline V gene encodes CDR1 SGHNT and CDR2 YENEEA. The V and J ends lost 8 bases and 1 base respectively, with 9 bases between them. This CDR3 is CASEADSYEQYF. In DNA form, the CDR3 reads TGTGCCAGCGAGGCTGATTCCTACGAGCAGTACTTC.

The J gene is TRBJ2-7, the V gene TRBV7-9; 7 bases map to TRBD1. CDR1 is SEHNR and CDR2 is FQNEAQ in the germline V gene (reference sequence). The CDR3 spans 14 residues. After removal of 5 bases from V and 13 bases from J, the junction contained 17 bases not matched to a gene. CDR3 nucleotide sequence: TGTGCCAGCAGCGTCCGGGGACAGATGAGCGGCCCCTACTTC. Translated, it gives CASSVRGQMSGPYF. The variable domain in full, completed from reference TRBV7-9 and TRBJ2-7, reads DTGVSQNPRHKITKRGQNVTFRCDPISEHNRLYWYRQTLGQGPEFLTYFQNEAQLEKSRLLSDRFSAERPKGSFSTLEIQRTEQGDSAMYLCASSVRGQMSGPYFGPGTRLTVT.

In this sample, this clone turned up a few times. V usage is TRBV11-3 and J usage is TRBJ2-7, with D hard to call. The V end lost 2 bases, the J end lost 6 bases, and 11 bases lay between the germline ends. The length of the CDR3 is 13 residues. Per germline, CDR1 SGHNT and CDR2 YENEEA. CDR3 loop: CASSLRTASEQYF. In DNA form, the CDR3 reads TGTGCCAGCAGCTTAAGAACGGCGAGCGAGCAGTACTTC.

Points on this clone: At one end the junction does not follow the germline gene, possibly because of a read error. The rearrangement joins TRBV5-3 to TRBJ2-7, with 10 bases aligning to TRBD1. TRBV5-3 has ORF status, its function being uncertain. CDR3 length: 15 amino acids. This chain's CDR3 is CASSSPGQGFYEQYF. In nucleotides, the CDR3 is TGTGCCAGCAGCTCCCCGGGACAGGGGTTCTACGAGCAGTACTTC.

This clone was counted a single time. The chain carries TRBV5-1 and TRBJ2-2, with 9 bases aligning to TRBD2. V gave up 2 bases and J gave up 5 bases; unmatched junction bases: 4. In germline, CDR1 is SGHRS, CDR2 YFSETQ. This CDR3 is 15 amino acids long. CDR3 bases: TGCGCCAGCAGCTTCCTAGCGGGACATACCGGGGAGCTGTTTTTT. It specifies CASSFLAGHTGELFF.

The genes are TRBV18 and TRBJ2-3; D uncertain. Trimming left V 0 bases short and J 6 bases short, with 7 bases between. CDR3 length equals 13 residues. CDR1 KGHSH and CDR2 LQKENI come from the germline V gene. Written as DNA, the CDR3 is TGTGCCAGCTCACCACCTGTGGCGGATACGCAGTATTTT. This translates into CASSPPVADTQYF.

The CDR3 loop is CASGTGSSYNEQFF. The CDR3 nucleotides read TGCGCCAGCGGGACCGGGAGCTCCTACAATGAGCAGTTCTTC. The rearrangement links TRBV5-1 to TRBJ2-1, with a possible D match to TRBD2 (6 bases). The CDR3 consists of 14 residues. The ends were cut back, 7 bases at V and 0 bases at J, with 11 bases in the middle. Germline assignment: CDR1 SGHRS and CDR2 YFSETQ.

V and J are TRBV28 and TRBJ2-1; TRBD2 might be the D (6 bases). The germline V gene encodes CDR1 MDHEN and CDR2 SYDVKM. The CDR3 covers 10 residues. V lost 8 bases and J 9 bases, leaving 8 bases between the germline ends. Written as DNA, the CDR3 is TGTGCCAGCCGAGCGGGTGAGCAGTTCTTC. Its protein product is CASRAGEQFF.

In regard to this clone: At one end the junction does not follow the germline gene, possibly because of a read error. For the CDR3, the DNA is TGCGCCAGCCGCTTGGGGAACACTGAAGCTTTCTTT. Protein sequence: CASRLGNTEAFF. The rearrangement links TRBV5-1 to TRBJ1-1; D not resolved. This CDR3 is 12 amino acids long. CDR1 SGHRS and CDR2 YFSETQ come from the germline V gene.

The chain is built from TRBV30 and TRBJ1-2; 9 positions agree with TRBD1. The CDR3 is 14 residues long. Germline V gene lookup returns CDR1 GTSNPN and CDR2 SVGIG (reference sequence). Trimming removed 4 bases from V and 8 bases from J; junction bases left unmatched: 11. The CDR3 protein is CAWNPGQGIEGYTF. The DNA for the CDR3 is TGTGCCTGGAATCCGGGACAGGGAATCGAGGGCTACACCTTC.